These 24 T cell receptor beta chains originate from one sample sequenced in a study of blood T cell repertoires in COVID-19. TCRdb's table, derived via immunoSEQ multiplex PCR, lists solely in-frame clones and lacks some. There are fewer than 80,000 clones in the sample; roughly 86% occur only once, and about a fifth lies in the top ten. Sequences were obtained from peripheral blood. The receptors stem from a woman between 50 and 59 years old with active or convalescent COVID-19.

The V and J genes are TRBV18 and TRBJ1-1; unclear D gene. The CDR3 length is 15 residues. Germline V gives CDR1 KGHSH, CDR2 LQKENI. Trimming removed 2 bases from V and 5 bases from J, with 15 bases in between. The CDR3 loop is CASSPELSRRTEAFF. In DNA, the CDR3 is TGTGCCAGCTCACCAGAGTTATCGCGGCGGACTGAAGCTTTCTTT.

In nucleotides, the CDR3 is TGTGCCAGCAGCCAGGGGGGGGGCACTGAAGCTTTCTTT. Protein product: CASSQGGGTEAFF. The V and J genes are TRBV3-1 (or the pseudogene TRBV3-2) and TRBJ1-1; D is possibly TRBD1 (5 bases). Per the germline V gene, CDR1 is LGHDT and CDR2 is YNNKEL (reference sequence). This CDR3 is 13 amino acids long. Between the trimmed V and J ends, which lost 3 bases and 4 bases, there was a span of 9 bases.

The chain recombines TRBV27 with TRBJ2-1, with D tentatively TRBD2 (6 bases). Germline-derived CDR1 and CDR2 are MNHEY and SMNVEV (reference sequence). CDR3 length: 15 residues. The germline V and J ends were trimmed by 0 bases and 5 bases, with 11 bases remaining between them. CDR3 residues: CASSLSWGLNNEQFF. The CDR3 DNA reads as TGTGCCAGCAGTTTATCTTGGGGACTTAACAATGAGCAGTTCTTC.

The chain links TRBV7-9 to TRBJ2-1; 8 nucleotides agree with TRBD2. V gave up 3 bases and J gave up 8 bases; unmatched junction bases: 21. Per the germline V gene, CDR1 is SEHNR and CDR2 is FQNEAQ (reference sequence). CDR3 length: 19 amino acids. The CDR3 is CASSLSRLTGTREEDEQFF. The CDR3 DNA is TGTGCCAGCAGCTTGTCGAGACTCACCGGGACTAGGGAAGAGGATGAGCAGTTCTTC.

This rearrangement joins TRBV3-1 (or the pseudogene TRBV3-2) to TRBJ2-1; 14 nucleotides line up with TRBD2. The germline CDR1 and CDR2 sequences are LGHDT and YNNKEL (reference sequence). The V segment lost 1 base and the J segment 8 bases; nucleotides outside the gene matches: 10. The CDR3 length is 18 residues. The CDR3 here is CASSQVVKGGLAGDEQFF. For the CDR3, the DNA is TGTGCCAGCAGCCAAGTTGTAAAAGGGGGACTAGCGGGAGATGAGCAGTTCTTC.

The CDR3 sequence: CASSLGQGASRHGYTF. For the CDR3, the DNA is TGTGCCAGCAGCTTGGGACAGGGGGCCTCCCGTCATGGCTACACCTTC. The chain links TRBV5-6 to TRBJ1-2; 10 nucleotides align to TRBD1. Germline values: CDR1 SGHDT, CDR2 YYEEEE. The length of the CDR3 is 16 residues. Trimming at V came to 0 bases and at J to 6 bases, leaving 8 bases not matched to a gene. The variable domain in full, completed from reference TRBV5-6 and TRBJ1-2, reads DAGVTQSPTHLIKTRGQQVTLRCSPKSGHDTVSWYQQALGQGPQFIFQYYEEEERQRGNFPDRFSGHQFPNYSSELNVNALLLGDSALYLCASSLGQGASRHGYTFGSGTRLTVV.

The V call is TRBV5-1, the J call TRBJ1-2; 10 bases are shared with TRBD1. CDR1 is SGHRS and CDR2 is YFSETQ in the germline V gene. V shed 0 bases and J 5 bases; nucleotides not matched to a gene: 4. The CDR3 covers 15 residues. The CDR3: CASSLVGTGEYGYTF. The CDR3 DNA reads TGCGCCAGCAGCTTGGTGGGGACAGGGGAGTATGGCTACACCTTC.

The genes are TRBV5-1 and TRBJ2-5; 11 bases agree with TRBD2. The V segment lost 3 bases and the J segment 3 bases; nucleotides outside the gene matches: 7. Per germline, CDR1 SGHRS and CDR2 YFSETQ. The CDR3 is 16 amino acids. The CDR3 DNA reads TGCGCCAGCAGCTGGAATCTACTAGCGGGAGAAGAGACCCAGTACTTC. This translates into CASSWNLLAGEETQYF. The full variable domain, rest sourced from reference TRBV5-1 and TRBJ2-5, is KAGVTQTPRYLIKTRGQQVTLSCSPISGHRSVSWYQQTPGQGLQFLFEYFSETQRNKGNFPGRFSGRQFSNSRSEMNVSTLELGDSALYLCASSWNLLAGEETQYFGPGTRLLVL.

The rearrangement links TRBV5-4 to TRBJ2-3; TRBD2 is a possible D gene (6 bases). Germline values: CDR1 SGHNT, CDR2 YYREEE (reference sequence). The length of the CDR3 is 16 residues. Trimming left V 4 bases short and J 0 bases short, with 15 bases between. The CDR3 sequence: CASSPGFSGSTDTQYF. The CDR3 DNA sequence: TGTGCCAGCAGCCCGGGGTTTAGCGGAAGCACAGATACGCAGTATTTT. Complete variable domain (other parts from reference TRBV5-4 and TRBJ2-3): ETGVTQSPTHLIKTRGQQVTLRCSSQSGHNTVSWYQQALGQGPQFIFQYYREEENGRGNFPPRFSGLQFPNYSSELNVNALELDDSALYLCASSPGFSGSTDTQYFGPGTRLTVL.

The chain links TRBV7-8 to TRBJ1-3; D is possibly TRBD1 (6 bases). V was clipped by 2 bases and J by 6 bases, with 14 bases between them. Germline CDR1 is SGHVS and CDR2 is FQNEAQ. The CDR3 runs 15 residues. CDR3 sequence: CASSLYPGAENTIYF. Written as DNA, the CDR3 is TGTGCCAGCAGCTTATACCCAGGGGCAGAAAACACCATATATTTT.

The gene calls are TRBV2 and TRBJ2-1, with a possible D match to TRBD2 (6 bases). V lost 7 bases, J lost 6 bases, and 10 bases lay in between. The germline gives CDR1 SNHLY, CDR2 FYNNEI. This CDR3 contains 12 residues. The CDR3 protein is CASTGSSNEQFF. The DNA of the CDR3 is TGTGCCAGCACCGGGAGTTCCAATGAGCAGTTCTTC.

This clone was counted only a few times. V is TRBV7-9 and J is TRBJ1-5; possible D gene TRBD1, 5 bases. V lost 1 base and J lost 3, with 10 bases in between. CDR1 is SEHNR and CDR2 is FQNEAQ in the germline V gene (reference sequence). This CDR3 contains 15 residues. CDR3 coding DNA: TGTGCCAGCAGCTTAGGTGACAGTCCCAATCAGCCCCAGCATTTT. This encodes CASSLGDSPNQPQHF.

CDR3 coding DNA: TGCGCCAGCAGCTTGGCCCTACGATTGAACACTGAAGCTTTCTTT. This codes for CASSLALRLNTEAFF. This chain joins TRBV5-1 and TRBJ1-1; D gene uncertain. This CDR3 spans 15 amino acids. The germline gives CDR1 SGHRS, CDR2 YFSETQ. The V end was cut by 0 bases, the J end by 0 bases, with 9 bases between.

This chain connects TRBV6-6 to TRBJ2-4; 9 positions agree with TRBD2. The ends lost 7 bases at V and 8 bases at J; junction bases unmatched: 12. Germline CDR1 and CDR2: MNHNY and SVGAGI (reference sequence). The CDR3 contains 15 residues. The CDR3 loop reads CASNPGREGRHIQYF. The CDR3 nucleotides read TGTGCCAGCAACCCGGGGCGGGAGGGCCGACACATTCAGTACTTC.

This rearrangement joins TRBV12-3 or TRBV12-4 to TRBJ1-1; D might be TRBD1 (5 bases). Trimming removed 10 bases at V and 0 bases at J, with 12 bases between. This CDR3 is 13 amino acids long. CDR3 nucleotide sequence: TGTGCCACCAAGGGGCAGGTGAACACTGAAGCTTTCTTT. It codes for CATKGQVNTEAFF.

This chain's CDR3 is CASSLVGSSYNEQFF. The CDR3 nucleotides read TGTGCCAGCAGCTTAGTGGGGAGCTCCTACAATGAGCAGTTCTTC. The rearrangement links TRBV7-9 to TRBJ2-1; the D gene is possibly TRBD2 (5 bases). The V gene lost 1 base and the J gene lost 0 bases, with 7 bases spanning the gap. Germline V lookup: CDR1 SEHNR, CDR2 FQNEAQ (reference sequence). The CDR3 runs 15 residues. The full variable domain, with the rest looked up from reference TRBV7-9 and TRBJ2-1, is DTGVSQNPRHKITKRGQNVTFRCDPISEHNRLYWYRQTLGQGPEFLTYFQNEAQLEKSRLLSDRFSAERPKGSFSTLEIQRTEQGDSAMYLCASSLVGSSYNEQFFGPGTRLTVL.

This clone was observed a single time. The rearrangement joins TRBV10-2 to TRBJ1-5; D may be TRBD1 (5 bases). Germline loops: CDR1 WSHSY, CDR2 SAAADI. This CDR3 has 15 amino acids. The V end was cut by 3 bases, the J end by 2 bases, with 11 bases between. This chain's CDR3 is CASSESGRGNQPQHF. CDR3 nucleotides: TGCGCCAGCAGTGAATCCGGCAGGGGCAATCAGCCCCAGCATTTT.

The J gene is TRBJ1-5, the V gene TRBV5-8; D is unresolved. V was trimmed by 0 bases and J by 7 bases, leaving 8 bases between them. There are 13 residues in the CDR3. CDR1 is SGHTS and CDR2 is YDEGEE in the germline V gene. The CDR3 nucleotides read TGTGCCAGCAGCTTGGAGGCCGGGCAGCCCCAGCATTTT. The encoded protein is CASSLEAGQPQHF.

J is TRBJ2-1 and V is TRBV7-9, with D maybe TRBD2 (5 bases). V was pared by 4 bases and J by 5 bases, with 15 bases between. The CDR3 has 15 amino acids. Looked up from germline, CDR1 is SEHNR and CDR2 is FQNEAQ (reference sequence). The CDR3 nucleotides are TGTGCCAGCAGCTCTTACCAGCGGACCCACAATGAGCAGTTCTTC. Its protein product is CASSSYQRTHNEQFF.

V usage is TRBV4-2 and J usage is TRBJ2-1, with TRBD2 identical over 7 bases. The CDR3 contains 14 residues. The germline V gene has CDR1 LGHNA and CDR2 YNFKEQ. V lost 3 bases and J lost 5; bases outside the gene matches: 4. CDR3 in DNA: TGTGCCAGCAGCCAGGGCGGGAGAGACAATGAGCAGTTCTTC. Its translation is CASSQGGRDNEQFF.

This clone was observed a few times. This sequence joins TRBV9 and TRBJ2-7; tentative D call: TRBD1 (6 bases). The V end was cut by 0 bases, the J end by 2 bases, with 21 bases between. This CDR3 region has 18 residues. The germline V gene encodes CDR1 SGDLS and CDR2 YYNGEE. This CDR3 is CASSVGGGATRIAYEQYF. In nucleotides, the CDR3 is TGTGCCAGCAGCGTAGGAGGGGGAGCAACCCGAATAGCCTACGAGCAGTACTTC.

This chain links TRBV7-9 with TRBJ2-7; TRBD1 might be the D (6 bases). The V and J ends lost 1 base and 3 bases respectively, with 10 bases between them. The germline V gene encodes CDR1 SEHNR and CDR2 FQNEAQ (reference sequence). CDR3 size: 14 residues. In DNA form, the CDR3 reads TGTGCCAGCAGCTTAGGTGGGACAATCTACGAGCAGTACTTC. The encoded protein is CASSLGGTIYEQYF.

This rearrangement joins TRBV13 to TRBJ2-6; 11 nucleotides align to TRBD1. V was pared by 5 bases and J by 8 bases, with 5 bases of the junction left unmatched. CDR1 PRHDT and CDR2 FYEKMQ come from the germline V gene (reference sequence). The CDR3 has 15 amino acids. CDR3 protein: CASSAGTGGTNVLTF. The CDR3 bases are TGTGCCAGCAGCGCTGGGACAGGGGGTACCAACGTCCTGACTTTC.

The chain carries TRBV10-3 and TRBJ2-4, with 9 bases identical to TRBD1. The CDR3 runs 13 residues. The trim removed 10 bases at V and 9 bases at J, leaving 10 bases unmatched. CDR1 and CDR2 (germline): ENHRY, SYGVKD. The CDR3 DNA sequence: TGTGCCACCCGATCAGACAGGGGGGGCATTCAGTACTTC. Protein product: CATRSDRGGIQYF.